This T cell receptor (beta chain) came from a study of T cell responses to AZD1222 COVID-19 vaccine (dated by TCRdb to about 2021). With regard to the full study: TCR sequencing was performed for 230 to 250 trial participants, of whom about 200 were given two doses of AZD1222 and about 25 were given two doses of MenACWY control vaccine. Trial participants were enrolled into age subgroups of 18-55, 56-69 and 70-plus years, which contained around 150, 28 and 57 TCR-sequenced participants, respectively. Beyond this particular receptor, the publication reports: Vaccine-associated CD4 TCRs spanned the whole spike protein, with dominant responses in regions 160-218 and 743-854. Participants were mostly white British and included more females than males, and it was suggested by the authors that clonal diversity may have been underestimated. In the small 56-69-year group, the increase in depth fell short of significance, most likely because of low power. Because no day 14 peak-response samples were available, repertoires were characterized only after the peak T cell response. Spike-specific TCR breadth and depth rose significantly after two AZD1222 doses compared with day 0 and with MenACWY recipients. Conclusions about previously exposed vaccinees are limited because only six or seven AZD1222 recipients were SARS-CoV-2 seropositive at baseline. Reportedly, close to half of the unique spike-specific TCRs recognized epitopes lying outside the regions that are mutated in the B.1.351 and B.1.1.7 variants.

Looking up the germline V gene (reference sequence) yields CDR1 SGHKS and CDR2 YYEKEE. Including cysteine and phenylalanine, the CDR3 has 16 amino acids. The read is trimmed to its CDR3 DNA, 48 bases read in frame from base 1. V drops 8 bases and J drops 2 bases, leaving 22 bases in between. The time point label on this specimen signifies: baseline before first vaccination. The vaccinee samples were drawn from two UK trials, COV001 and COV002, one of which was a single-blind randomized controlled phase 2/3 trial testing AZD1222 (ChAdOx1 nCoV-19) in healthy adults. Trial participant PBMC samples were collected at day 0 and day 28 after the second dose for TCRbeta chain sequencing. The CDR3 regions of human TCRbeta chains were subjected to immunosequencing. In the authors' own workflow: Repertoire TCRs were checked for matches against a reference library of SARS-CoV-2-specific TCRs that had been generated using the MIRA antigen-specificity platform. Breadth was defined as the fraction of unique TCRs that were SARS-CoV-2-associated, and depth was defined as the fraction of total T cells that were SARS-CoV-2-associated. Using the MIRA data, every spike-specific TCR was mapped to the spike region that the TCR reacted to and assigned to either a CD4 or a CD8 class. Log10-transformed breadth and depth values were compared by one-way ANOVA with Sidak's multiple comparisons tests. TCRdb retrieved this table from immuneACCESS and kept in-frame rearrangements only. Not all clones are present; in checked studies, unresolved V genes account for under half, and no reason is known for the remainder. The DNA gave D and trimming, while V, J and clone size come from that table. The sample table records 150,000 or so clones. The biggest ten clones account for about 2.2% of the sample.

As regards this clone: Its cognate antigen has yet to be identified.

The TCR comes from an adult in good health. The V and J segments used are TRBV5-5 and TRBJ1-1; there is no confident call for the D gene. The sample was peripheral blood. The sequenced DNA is TGTGCCAGTAGAATGAGGTTAACGAATTCAAACACTGAAGCTTTCTTT. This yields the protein CASRMRLTNSNTEAFF.